A single sample is the source of the 2 T cell receptor beta chains below, sequenced in a study of shared clonotypes between healthy human individuals. Sequenced by immunoSEQ multiplex PCR; TCRdb stores in-frame clones only, minus some. Of about 2.4 million clones in the sample, 93% were seen once. Material for sequencing was naive CD4+ T cells from PBMCs. Subset here: CD45RA+ positively selected. Receptors were obtained from a young man in good health. Some clones in this sample may be carry-over from other donors' samples.

The genes are TRBV28 and TRBJ2-7; TRBD2 aligns across 8 bases. The trim removed 3 bases at V and 0 bases at J, leaving 7 bases unmatched. CDR3 length: 16 residues. Germline loops: CDR1 MDHEN, CDR2 SYDVKM. The DNA for the CDR3 is TGTGCCAGCAGTTTTATCGGAGCGGGGGACTCCTACGAGCAGTACTTC. Amino acid sequence: CASSFIGAGDSYEQYF.

As for this clone: Other DNA sequences in this sample translate to the same CDR3. V usage is TRBV11-3 and J usage is TRBJ2-2; D uncertain. This CDR3 spans 12 amino acids. CDR1 is SGHNT, CDR2 YENEEA, per germline. Trimming pared 5 bases from V and 5 bases from J, leaving 6 bases between. CDR3 sequence reads: CASSLSTGELFF. Written as DNA, the CDR3 is TGTGCCAGCAGCCTATCAACCGGGGAGCTGTTTTTT.